These 29 T cell receptor beta chains share one sample of origin, sequenced in a study of T cell repertoires in cytomegalovirus infection. TCRdb re-called the reads with MiXCR, one entry per CDR3 protein. The sample lists roughly 720,000 distinct CDR3 sequences; 35% to 40% were seen once. Specimen: PBMCs. The receptor source for this set is a human donor in good health (CMV status not recorded). Some clones in this sample may be carry-over from other donors' samples.

This clonotype appeared a few times. This chain uses TRBV4-1 with TRBJ1-1; D is unclear. Germline assignment: CDR1 MGHRA and CDR2 YSYEKL. V lost 5 bases, J lost 5 bases, and 9 bases lay in between. The CDR3 has 12 residues. This CDR3 reads CASSADGTEAFF. CDR3 nucleotides: TGCGCCAGCAGCGCCGACGGAACTGAAGCTTTCTTT.

This clonotype was seen only a few times. The chain carries TRBV2 and TRBJ2-2; 11 bases map to TRBD2. J gave up 6 bases and V 5 bases, and 5 bases lay outside the gene matches. CDR1 SNHLY and CDR2 FYNNEI come from the germline V gene. This CDR3 comprises 15 residues. The CDR3 bases are TGTGCCAGCAGTTCGACTAGCGGGAATCCCGGGGAGCTGTTTTTT. It encodes CASSSTSGNPGELFF.

The rearrangement uses TRBV28 and TRBJ2-5, with D possibly being TRBD2 (5 bases). Germline lookup yields CDR1 MDHEN and CDR2 SYDVKM. The germline V and J ends were trimmed by 6 bases and 1 base, with 18 bases remaining between them. There are 16 residues in the CDR3. In DNA, the CDR3 is TGTGCCAGCAGCTCCCCTGGGCGGGCGAGCCAAGAGACCCAGTACTTC. Amino acids: CASSSPGRASQETQYF.

The chain carries TRBV5-1 and TRBJ1-5, with 7 bases fitting TRBD1. The CDR3 has 16 residues. Germline-derived CDR1 and CDR2 are SGHRS and YFSETQ. Trimming cost V 4 bases and J 1 base; bases outside gene matches: 8. CDR3 DNA: TGCGCCAGCAGCGCCGACAGGGCGGTAAGCAATCAGCCCCAGCATTTT. This gives the protein CASSADRAVSNQPQHF.

Regarding this clonotype: The missing conserved phenylalanine or tryptophan at the end of this CDR3 makes a read error likely. The V and J genes are TRBV2 and TRBJ1-5; D possibly corresponds to TRBD1 (5 bases). Germline CDR1 SNHLY, CDR2 FYNNEI. Trimming pared 8 bases from V and 1 base from J, leaving 9 bases between. The CDR3 is 13 amino acids. The CDR3, as DNA: TGTGCCAGCTTACGGGACAGCAATCAGCCCCAGCATTTA. It is translated as CASLRDSNQPQHL.

This clonotype has a handful of counts. This chain connects TRBV10-3 to TRBJ1-2; 9 nucleotides line up with TRBD1. Germline V gene lookup returns CDR1 ENHRY and CDR2 SYGVKD. With V trimmed by 4 bases and J by 6 bases, 3 bases remained unmatched. CDR3 length equals 13 residues. The CDR3 region has the DNA TGTGCCATCAGTGGGGGACAGGGAGATGGCTACACCTTC. Amino acids: CAISGGQGDGYTF.

This chain joins TRBV19 and TRBJ2-7, with 11 bases lining up with TRBD2. V was pared by 3 bases and J by 3 bases, with 7 bases of the junction left unmatched. Germline V gene data show CDR1 as LNHDA and CDR2 as SQIVND (reference sequence). This CDR3 comprises 16 residues. CDR3: CASSMILAGDGYEQYF. The DNA of the CDR3 is TGTGCCAGTAGTATGATACTAGCGGGAGACGGCTACGAGCAGTACTTC. Variable domain in full (rest from reference TRBV19 and TRBJ2-7): DGGITQSPKYLFRKEGQNVTLSCEQNLNHDAMYWYRQDPGQGLRLIYYSQIVNDFQKGDIAEGYSVSREKKESFPLTVTSAQKNPTAFYLCASSMILAGDGYEQYFGPGTRLTVT.

This clonotype has only a few counts. V is TRBV4-1 and J is TRBJ1-1; TRBD1 might be the D (5 bases). Trimming left V 1 base short and J 1 base short, with 7 bases between. The CDR3 runs 14 residues. Germline values: CDR1 MGHRA, CDR2 YSYEKL. Written as DNA, the CDR3 is TGCGCCAGCAGCCAAGCGGGGCAGAACACTGAAGCTTTCTTT. Encoded protein: CASSQAGQNTEAFF.

This clonotype was counted many times. The chain recombines TRBV7-4 with TRBJ2-3, with 12 bases that match TRBD2. Looked up from germline, CDR1 is SGHVT and CDR2 is SQSDAQ. The CDR3 is 17 residues long. V shed 4 bases, J shed 0 bases, and the junction held 5 bases outside the gene matches. The CDR3 region is CASSSLTSGRSTDTQYF. CDR3 nucleotide sequence: TGTGCCAGCAGCTCTTTAACTAGCGGGAGGAGCACAGATACGCAGTATTTT. Based on the CDR3 plus reference TRBV7-4 and TRBJ2-3, the full variable domain is GAGVSQSPRYKVAKRGRDVALRCDSISGHVTLYWYRQTLGQGSEVLTYSQSDAQRDKSGRPSGRFSAERPERSVSTLKIQRTEQGDSAVYLCASSSLTSGRSTDTQYFGPGTRLTVL.

The chain uses TRBV6-6 and TRBJ2-1; 11 bases match TRBD2. V dropped 7 bases and J dropped 6; count of bases not matched to a gene: 5. From germline, CDR1 is MNHNY and CDR2 SVGAGI (reference sequence). CDR3 length equals 14 residues. CDR3 sequence: CASTGLAGSNEQFF. In DNA, the CDR3 is TGTGCCAGCACCGGACTAGCGGGTTCCAATGAGCAGTTCTTC.

This sequence joins TRBV29-1 and TRBJ1-2, with D uncertain. With 5 bases removed from V and 7 bases from J, the gap between germline ends came to 17 bases. The germline V gene encodes CDR1 SQVTM and CDR2 ANQGSEA. This CDR3 is 13 amino acids long. The CDR3 sequence is CSVNGPPASGYTF. CDR3 in DNA: TGCAGCGTTAACGGACCCCCTGCGAGTGGCTACACCTTC.

The sample holds a few counts of this clonotype. The genes are TRBV6-2 or TRBV6-3 and TRBJ1-5; possibly TRBD1 for D (5 bases). This CDR3 has 15 residues. Germline lookup yields CDR1 MNHEY and CDR2 SVGEGT. V lost 2 bases to trimming and J lost 0 bases, with 8 bases between them. For the CDR3, the DNA is TGTGCCAGCAGTTACAGACAGAATAGCAATCAGCCCCAGCATTTT. It codes for CASSYRQNSNQPQHF.

The V call is TRBV7-9, the J call TRBJ1-1, with TRBD1 as a possible D gene (6 bases). CDR1 SEHNR and CDR2 FQNEAQ come from the germline V gene (reference sequence). Between the trimmed V and J ends, which lost 8 bases and 1 base, there was a span of 17 bases. This CDR3 has 15 amino acids. The CDR3 region has the DNA TGTGCCAGCTCGCCTCTTCAGGGGAGGAACACTGAAGCTTTCTTT. As protein: CASSPLQGRNTEAFF.

The sample holds a few counts of this clonotype. The chain is built from TRBV19 and TRBJ2-3, with a possible D match to TRBD1 (6 bases). There are 16 residues in the CDR3. Germline V gene lookup returns CDR1 LNHDA and CDR2 SQIVND (reference sequence). With 4 bases removed from V and 6 bases from J, the gap between germline ends came to 20 bases. DNA for the CDR3: TGTGCCAGTAGTAATATGGGGCAGGGGTCAACGGATACGCAGTATTTT. Translated, it gives CASSNMGQGSTDTQYF.

The table lists this clonotype with a few counts. The V and J genes are TRBV20-1 and TRBJ2-7; D could derive from TRBD1 or TRBD2 (5 bases each). V was pared by 6 bases and J by 2 bases, with 20 bases between. There are 15 residues in the CDR3. Looked up from germline, CDR1 is DFQATT and CDR2 is SNEGSKA (reference sequence). The DNA for the CDR3 is TGCAGTGCGTCAAGTACCGGGACGGGGACCTACGAGCAGTACTTC. Translated, it gives CSASSTGTGTYEQYF.

This clonotype has a handful of counts. This sequence joins TRBV5-1 and TRBJ2-7, with D tentatively TRBD2 (5 bases). Trimming shortened V by 0 bases and J by 8 bases, and 15 bases separated the two germline ends. The germline V gene has CDR1 SGHRS and CDR2 YFSETQ. This CDR3 has 14 amino acids. CDR3 amino acids: CASSLADGVGKQYF. The CDR3 bases are TGCGCCAGCAGCTTGGCCGACGGGGTGGGGAAGCAGTACTTC.

Turning to this clonotype: A much larger clone is a single base away; this may be a read error. The chain has TRBV7-2 and TRBJ2-7; 7 nucleotides agree with TRBD1. This CDR3 spans 15 amino acids. Germline CDR1 and CDR2: SGHTA and FQGNSA. V lost 6 bases and J lost 3; bases outside the gene matches: 11. CDR3 bases: TGTGCCAGCAGATTCCAACCGGGACAGAACTACGAGCAGTACTTC. Its translation is CASRFQPGQNYEQYF. Looking up the rest from reference TRBV7-2 and TRBJ2-7 gives the full variable domain: GAGVSQSPSNKVTEKGKDVELRCDPISGHTALYWYRQSLGQGLEFLIYFQGNSAPDKSGLPSDRFSAERTGGSVSTLTIQRTQQEDSAVYLCASRFQPGQNYEQYFGPGTRLTVT.

This clonotype has only one observation. A single base separates this from a much larger clone, so it may be a read error. Given the absence of the conserved phenylalanine or tryptophan at the CDR3 end, a read error is likely. The V and J genes are TRBV7-2 and TRBJ2-1; TRBD2 aligns across 10 bases. Germline V gene lookup returns CDR1 SGHTA and CDR2 FQGNSA. Germline trimming cut 4 bases from V and 4 bases from J; bases unmatched to any gene: 7. The CDR3 extends over 16 amino acids. The CDR3 nucleotides are TGTGCCAGCAGCTCCCGGGGTAGCGGGGGGTACAATGAGCAGTTCTTA. Its translation is CASSSRGSGGYNEQFL.

In its sample, this clonotype was seen a few times. V is TRBV7-6 and J is TRBJ1-6; weak D call: TRBD1 (6 bases). CDR3 length equals 14 residues. The germline gives CDR1 SGHVS, CDR2 FNYEAQ. V lost 5 bases, J lost 7 bases, and 12 bases lay in between. Written as DNA, the CDR3 is TGTGCCAGCAGCGCTACAGGGTACAATTCACCCCTCCACTTT. Its translation is CASSATGYNSPLHF.

The V call is TRBV6-2 or TRBV6-3, the J call TRBJ1-2, with D perhaps TRBD1 (5 bases). In germline, CDR1 is MNHEY, CDR2 SVGEGT. The CDR3 is 16 residues long. The V gene lost 1 base and the J gene lost 8 bases, with 20 bases spanning the gap. The DNA of the CDR3 is TGTGCCAGCAGTTACTTATTAGGGACGGAGGCGAGCGGCTACACCTTC. Its protein is CASSYLLGTEASGYTF.

This clonotype has more than one count but fewer than ten. The V gene is TRBV27, the J gene TRBJ1-5; TRBD1 matches 7 bases. CDR1 MNHEY and CDR2 SMNVEV come from the germline V gene (reference sequence). With V trimmed by 6 bases and J by 4 bases, 9 bases remained unmatched. The CDR3 sequence is 15 residues long. CDR3 in DNA: TGTGCCAGCAGAAAACAGGGGCTCTCGAATCAGCCCCAGCATTTT. Translating gives CASRKQGLSNQPQHF.

This clonotype was recorded a few times. V usage is TRBV20-1 and J usage is TRBJ2-5, with TRBD2 matching over 11 bases. The CDR3 contains 15 residues. Germline CDR1 DFQATT, CDR2 SNEGSKA (reference sequence). The V segment lost 1 base and the J segment 3 bases; nucleotides outside the gene matches: 4. CDR3 region: CSARAPLAGEETQYF. The CDR3 DNA reads TGCAGTGCTAGAGCCCCACTAGCGGGAGAAGAGACCCAGTACTTC.

This clonotype was picked up many times. V gene TRBV19 combines with J gene TRBJ1-5, with D perhaps TRBD1 (5 bases). This CDR3 contains 15 residues. CDR1 is LNHDA and CDR2 is SQIVND in the germline V gene (reference sequence). The V gene lost 7 bases and the J gene lost 8 bases, with 21 bases spanning the gap. This CDR3 is CASTLQRGFPEPQHF. In DNA form, the CDR3 reads TGTGCCAGTACCCTCCAGCGGGGCTTCCCGGAGCCCCAGCATTTT.

This chain uses TRBV25-1 with TRBJ2-1; D possibly uses TRBD1 or TRBD2 (5 bases each). In germline, CDR1 is MGHDK, CDR2 SYGVNS. V shed 6 bases and J shed 0 bases, with 21 bases lying between them. The CDR3 runs 18 residues. The CDR3 protein is CASSFVAGTSSSYNEQFF. CDR3 bases: TGTGCCAGCAGCTTTGTAGCCGGGACCTCGAGCTCCTACAATGAGCAGTTCTTC.

This clonotype was counted at least ten times. The CDR3 here is CASSLVGAGGNHVYEQYF. DNA for the CDR3: TGTGCCAGCAGTTTAGTGGGGGCGGGTGGGAATCACGTCTACGAGCAGTACTTC. The chain couples TRBV12-3 or TRBV12-4 to TRBJ2-7; perhaps TRBD1 as D (6 bases). The CDR3 consists of 18 residues. V lost 1 base and J lost 3, with 22 bases in between.

A few counts support this clonotype. The chain combines TRBV6-1 with TRBJ2-1; 7 bases line up with TRBD2. The CDR3 consists of 15 residues. The J segment lost 10 bases and the V segment lost 6 bases, leaving 15 bases of the junction unmatched. Per germline, CDR1 MNHNS and CDR2 SASEGT. As DNA, the CDR3 is TGTGCCAGCAGCCTCCCGGGCCGCAAAGCGGGGGAGCAGTTCTTC. Translated, it gives CASSLPGRKAGEQFF.

The rearrangement links TRBV6-5 to TRBJ2-7; D is unclear. The CDR3 sequence is 13 residues long. With 2 bases removed from V and 1 base from J, the gap between germline ends came to 6 bases. CDR1 is MNHEY, CDR2 SVGAGI, per germline. CDR3 amino acids: CASSYKQSYEQYF. The CDR3 coding sequence is TGTGCCAGCAGTTACAAACAGTCCTACGAGCAGTACTTC.

At least ten counts were recorded for this clonotype. The rearrangement joins TRBV7-9 to TRBJ1-2, with 11 bases aligning to TRBD1. The CDR3 covers 13 residues. Germline trimming cut 5 bases from V and 8 bases from J; bases unmatched to any gene: 4. Germline V gene sequence: CDR1 SEHNR, CDR2 FQNEAQ (reference sequence). CDR3 in amino acids: CASSPDRGQGYTF. CDR3 in DNA: TGTGCCAGCAGCCCGGACAGGGGGCAAGGCTACACCTTC.

The rearrangement uses TRBV18 and TRBJ2-1; D is uncertain. Germline V gene data show CDR1 as KGHSH and CDR2 as LQKENI. This CDR3 has 12 residues. The ends were cut back, 3 bases at V and 10 bases at J, with 10 bases in the middle. The CDR3, as DNA: TGTGCCAGCTCACCCCAGACGTTCGAGCAGTTCTTC. Translation: CASSPQTFEQFF.